The 24 T cell receptor beta chains below all came from one sample that was sequenced in a study of blood T cells in healthy people across ages. With a J-beta primer mix and a sample-barcoded 5' primer, a second PCR ran roughly 6 to 11 cycles. TCRdb re-called the 5' RACE reads through MiXCR, storing one row per CDR3 protein. The sample has some 900,000 distinct CDR3 sequences, roughly 26% seen once. Sequencing input: blood. The receptor source for this set is a woman older than 75 in good health.

V and J are TRBV29-1 and TRBJ1-1, with D possibly matching TRBD1 (5 bases). This CDR3 spans 12 amino acids. Between the trimmed V and J ends, which lost 7 bases and 6 bases, there was a span of 15 bases. Germline V gene lookup returns CDR1 SQVTM and CDR2 ANQGSEA. DNA for the CDR3: TGCAGCGCTCTGGACACTAATCCTGAAGCTTTCTTT. It yields the protein CSALDTNPEAFF.

The gene calls are TRBV10-3 and TRBJ1-5; possibly TRBD1 for D (5 bases). From germline, CDR1 is ENHRY and CDR2 SYGVKD. The CDR3 totals 13 residues. Trimming took off 3 bases at V and 7 bases at J, with 10 bases between the two ends. The CDR3 DNA reads as TGTGCCATCAGTGACGGCAGGGACCAGCCCCAGCATTTT. The encoded protein is CAISDGRDQPQHF.

The chain joins TRBV20-1 to TRBJ2-7, with a possible D match to TRBD1 (7 bases). There are 14 residues in the CDR3. Germline CDR1 and CDR2: DFQATT and SNEGSKA (reference sequence). Trimming took off 4 bases at V and 7 bases at J, with 20 bases between the two ends. The CDR3 DNA is TGCAGTGCTATCCGCGGGACAGCCTACAATGAGCAGTACTTC. As protein: CSAIRGTAYNEQYF.

This clonotype was seen a few times. The genes are TRBV5-1 and TRBJ2-5; a possible D gene is TRBD1 (5 bases). This CDR3 has 15 residues. V was pared by 1 base and J by 1 base, with 11 bases between. Germline-derived CDR1 and CDR2 are SGHRS and YFSETQ. The CDR3 here is CASSLRPGPQETQYF. The CDR3 DNA follows: TGCGCCAGCAGCTTGCGGCCAGGGCCCCAAGAGACCCAGTACTTC.

This rearrangement joins TRBV10-3 to TRBJ1-1, with 7 nucleotides matching TRBD1. Germline CDR1 is ENHRY and CDR2 is SYGVKD. The CDR3 consists of 13 residues. V shed 11 bases and J 1 base; nucleotides not matched to a gene: 7. In DNA, the CDR3 is TGTGCCGTCCACGACAGGGCGAACACTGAAGCTTTCTTT. This encodes CAVHDRANTEAFF.

This sequence joins TRBV6-2 or TRBV6-3 and TRBJ2-5; TRBD1 agrees at 11 bases. The DNA end lines up better with TRBJ2-7; the J call may be wrong. The CDR3 covers 16 residues. Germline V gene sequence: CDR1 MNHEY, CDR2 SVGEGT. The CDR3, as DNA: TGTGCCAGCATGATGGACAGGGGGCGCTTCGACTTCGAGCAGTACTTC. Translation gives CASMMDRGRFDFEQYF.

This clonotype has just a few counts. This chain links TRBV21-1 with TRBJ1-1. TRBV21-1 is a recognized pseudogene. This CDR3 is 16 amino acids long. The CDR3, as DNA: TGTGCCAGCACCGCACGCGGGGATGGAGAGAACACTGAAGCTTTCTTT. Translated, it gives CASTARGDGENTEAFF.

Ten or more counts support this clonotype. This chain links TRBV5-1 with TRBJ2-5; a possible D gene is TRBD2 (5 bases). V gave up 0 bases and J gave up 5 bases, with 17 bases separating them. Germline CDR1 and CDR2: SGHRS and YFSETQ. The length of the CDR3 is 16 residues. For the CDR3, the DNA is TGCGCCAGCAGCTTGGCCTCTCGGGGTGTGGGGGAGACCCAGTACTTC. Its protein product is CASSLASRGVGETQYF. The full variable domain, completed using reference TRBV5-1 and TRBJ2-5, is KAGVTQTPRYLIKTRGQQVTLSCSPISGHRSVSWYQQTPGQGLQFLFEYFSETQRNKGNFPGRFSGRQFSNSRSEMNVSTLELGDSALYLCASSLASRGVGETQYFGPGTRLLVL.

This clonotype was observed many times. The rearrangement links TRBV6-6 to TRBJ2-7, with TRBD2 as a possible D gene (7 bases). V shed 6 bases and J shed 11 bases, with 17 bases lying between them. The CDR3 is 12 residues long. Germline CDR1 MNHNY, CDR2 SVGAGI (reference sequence). Here the CDR3 DNA reads TGTGCCAGCAGGGGGGGGGCGCGCGACGAGTACTTC. Its protein is CASRGGARDEYF.

At least ten counts were recorded for this clonotype. The rearrangement uses TRBV7-9 and TRBJ1-2; TRBD1 matches at 7 bases. In germline, CDR1 is SEHNR, CDR2 FQNEAQ (reference sequence). This CDR3 contains 15 residues. V lost 6 bases to trimming and J lost 3 bases; unmatched junction nucleotides: 10. Here the CDR3 DNA reads TGTGCCAGCAGATACTCCGGGACAGAGGACTATGGCTACACCTTC. Its translation: CASRYSGTEDYGYTF.

This chain links TRBV7-2 with TRBJ2-4, with TRBD1 as a possible D gene (8 bases). The DNA end is more similar to TRBJ2-7, so the J call may be wrong. The CDR3 is 14 residues long. Germline V gene sequence: CDR1 SGHTA, CDR2 FQGNSA. CDR3 nucleotides: TGTGCCAGCAGCAATACAGGGGGGGCCTACGAGCAGTACTTC. As protein: CASSNTGGAYEQYF.

The table lists this clonotype with many counts. The genes are TRBV7-2 and TRBJ2-7; the D is unclear. Germline V gene lookup returns CDR1 SGHTA and CDR2 FQGNSA. V lost 1 base, J lost 4 bases, and 14 bases lay in between. CDR3 length: 15 amino acids. This chain's CDR3 is CASSLGAGSLYEQYF. CDR3 nucleotides: TGTGCCAGCAGCTTAGGGGCAGGATCCTTGTACGAGCAGTACTTC.

Regarding this clonotype: The conserved phenylalanine or tryptophan normally closing the CDR3 is absent here, so this likely arose from a read error. V gene TRBV7-9 combines with J gene TRBJ2-5; 7 bases map to TRBD2. The CDR3 length is 14 residues. Trimming took 5 bases from V and 5 from J; bases not matched to a gene: 8. Germline V gives CDR1 SEHNR, CDR2 FQNEAQ (reference sequence). CDR3: CASSLAGGGETQYC. CDR3 in DNA: TGTGCCAGCAGCCTTGCCGGCGGGGGTGAGACCCAGTACTGC.

This clonotype was recorded many times. J is TRBJ2-7 and V is TRBV12-3 or TRBV12-4; 7 bases line up with TRBD2. The CDR3 extends over 13 amino acids. V lost 4 bases and J lost 6; bases outside the gene matches: 6. The DNA for the CDR3 is TGTGCCAGCAGTTCGACTAGCTTCGGCGAGCAGTACTTC. Translated: CASSSTSFGEQYF.

This clonotype was seen at least ten times. Here the CDR3 reads CATSDLPMMKGGEQYF. The CDR3 bases are TGTGCCACCAGTGATTTGCCAATGATGAAAGGAGGGGAGCAGTACTTC. The genes are TRBV24-1 and TRBJ2-7, with D perhaps TRBD2 (6 bases). The CDR3 has 16 residues. Germline V lookup: CDR1 KGHDR, CDR2 SFDVKD. The germline V and J ends were trimmed by 0 bases and 7 bases, with 18 bases remaining between them.

The genes are TRBV11-3 and TRBJ2-5, with unresolved D. Germline CDR1 reads SGHNT; CDR2 reads YENEEA. The CDR3 consists of 16 residues. The V and J ends lost 7 bases and 11 bases respectively, with 29 bases between them. For the CDR3, the DNA is TGTGCCAGCACCGCCTTCGACCCCCTGTCCTACAATGAGCAGTACTTC. The encoded protein is CASTAFDPLSYNEQYF.

This clonotype occurred many times. The chain carries TRBV7-2 and TRBJ1-6; D may be TRBD1 (5 bases). Germline loops: CDR1 SGHTA, CDR2 FQGNSA. This CDR3 comprises 14 residues. With 3 bases removed from V and 5 bases from J, the gap between germline ends came to 8 bases. This CDR3 is CASSFAGNNSPLHF. DNA for the CDR3: TGTGCCAGCAGCTTTGCAGGGAATAATTCACCCCTCCACTTT. The full variable domain, completed using reference TRBV7-2 and TRBJ1-6, is GAGVSQSPSNKVTEKGKDVELRCDPISGHTALYWYRQSLGQGLEFLIYFQGNSAPDKSGLPSDRFSAERTGGSVSTLTIQRTQQEDSAVYLCASSFAGNNSPLHFGNGTRLTVT.

This clonotype was recorded at least ten times. The gene calls are TRBV12-3 or TRBV12-4 and TRBJ1-2; no firm D call. The CDR3 has 13 residues. V was pared by 7 bases and J by 4 bases, with 13 bases between. The DNA of the CDR3 is TGTGCCAGCACCTCCCAGGCCCTCTATGGCTACACCTTC. Translation: CASTSQALYGYTF.

This clonotype was recorded many times. The chain has TRBV20-1 and TRBJ2-4; D is unclear. The germline V gene has CDR1 DFQATT and CDR2 SNEGSKA (reference sequence). V was pared by 6 bases and J by 0 bases, with 15 bases between. This CDR3 has 15 amino acids. The DNA of the CDR3 is TGCAGTGCCTCCCCTGGGGATTTAGCCAAAAACATTCAGTACTTC. Translating it yields CSASPGDLAKNIQYF.

The chain recombines TRBV7-9 with TRBJ2-2; TRBD1 is a possible D gene (6 bases). The CDR3 consists of 16 residues. Germline CDR1 reads SEHNR; CDR2 reads FQNEAQ (reference sequence). Trimming left V 4 bases short and J 5 bases short, with 17 bases between. CDR3 DNA sequence: TGTGCCAGCAGCTCCCTCCGGACAGTAGGGACCGGGGAGCTGTTTTTT. Protein sequence: CASSSLRTVGTGELFF. Full variable domain (remainder filled in from reference TRBV7-9 and TRBJ2-2): DTGVSQNPRHKITKRGQNVTFRCDPISEHNRLYWYRQTLGQGPEFLTYFQNEAQLEKSRLLSDRFSAERPKGSFSTLEIQRTEQGDSAMYLCASSSLRTVGTGELFFGEGSRLTVL.

This clonotype was counted at least ten times. This chain uses TRBV9 with TRBJ2-1; 12 positions match TRBD1. Trimming removed 0 bases from V and 9 bases from J; junction bases left unmatched: 4. The CDR3 is made up of 15 amino acids. Germline-derived CDR1 and CDR2 are SGDLS and YYNGEE. CDR3 region: CASSVVGTGGGEQFF. CDR3 sequence (DNA): TGTGCCAGCAGCGTAGTAGGGACAGGGGGCGGTGAGCAGTTCTTC.

A single count supports this clonotype. The chain employs TRBV6-1 and TRBJ1-1; TRBD1 agrees at 10 bases. V was clipped by 7 bases and J by 4 bases; unmatched bases: 15. The CDR3 is 17 amino acids. Per germline, CDR1 MNHNS and CDR2 SASEGT. The CDR3 sequence is CASISLPGQGNITEAFF. CDR3 nucleotide sequence: TGTGCCAGCATCTCCCTTCCGGGACAGGGGAATATCACTGAAGCTTTCTTT.

This clonotype has a single count. The chain links TRBV7-9 to TRBJ2-7; D assignment may be TRBD1 or TRBD2 (5 bases each). Deletions cut 1 base from V and 2 bases from J, with 9 bases between. Germline CDR1 reads SEHNR; CDR2 reads FQNEAQ (reference sequence). This CDR3 has 14 residues. CDR3 region: CASSLEGTAYEQYF. For the CDR3, the DNA is TGTGCCAGCAGCTTAGAAGGGACGGCCTACGAGCAGTACTTC. The whole variable domain, filled in from reference TRBV7-9 and TRBJ2-7, reads DTGVSQNPRHKITKRGQNVTFRCDPISEHNRLYWYRQTLGQGPEFLTYFQNEAQLEKSRLLSDRFSAERPKGSFSTLEIQRTEQGDSAMYLCASSLEGTAYEQYFGPGTRLTVT.

This clonotype was seen a handful of times. The chain employs TRBV6-6 and TRBJ1-4; TRBD1 matches at 8 bases. V shed 5 bases, J shed 7 bases, and the junction held 9 bases outside the gene matches. This CDR3 has 15 amino acids. Germline assignment: CDR1 MNHNY and CDR2 SVGAGI (reference sequence). The CDR3 sequence: CASSPGDRFGEKLFF. In DNA form, the CDR3 reads TGTGCCAGCAGTCCGGGGGACAGGTTCGGTGAAAAACTGTTTTTT.